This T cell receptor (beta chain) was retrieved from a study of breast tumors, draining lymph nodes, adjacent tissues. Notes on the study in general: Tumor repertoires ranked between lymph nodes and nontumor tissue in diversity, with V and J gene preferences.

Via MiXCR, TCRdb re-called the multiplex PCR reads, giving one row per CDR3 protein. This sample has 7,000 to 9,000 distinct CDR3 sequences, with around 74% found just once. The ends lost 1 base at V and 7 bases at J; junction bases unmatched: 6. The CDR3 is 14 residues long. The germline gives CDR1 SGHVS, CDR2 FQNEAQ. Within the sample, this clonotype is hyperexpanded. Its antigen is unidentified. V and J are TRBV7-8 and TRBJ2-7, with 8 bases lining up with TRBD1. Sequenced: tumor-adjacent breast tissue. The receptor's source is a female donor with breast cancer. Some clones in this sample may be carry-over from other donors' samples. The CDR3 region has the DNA TGTGCCAGCAGCTTAGAACAGGGGGGCCGAGAGCAGTACTTC. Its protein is CASSLEQGGREQYF. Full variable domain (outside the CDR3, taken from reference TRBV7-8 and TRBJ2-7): GAGVSQSPRYKVAKRGQDVALRCDPISGHVSLFWYQQALGQGPEFLTYFQNEAQLDKSGLPSDRFFAERPEGSVSTLKIQRTQQEDSAVYLCASSLEQGGREQYFGPGTRLTVT.